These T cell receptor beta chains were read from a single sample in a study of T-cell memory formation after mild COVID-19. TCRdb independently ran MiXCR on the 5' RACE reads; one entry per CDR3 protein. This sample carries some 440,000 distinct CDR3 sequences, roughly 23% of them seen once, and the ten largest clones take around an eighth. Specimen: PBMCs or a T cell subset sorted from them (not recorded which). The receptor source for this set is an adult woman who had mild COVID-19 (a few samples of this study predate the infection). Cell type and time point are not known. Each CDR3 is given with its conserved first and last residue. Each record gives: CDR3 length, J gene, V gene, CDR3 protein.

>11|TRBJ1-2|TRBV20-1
CSVSRGYGYTF
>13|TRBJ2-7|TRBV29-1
CSALDRGLNEQYF
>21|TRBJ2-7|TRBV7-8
CASSQNLAGGQNLKSSYEQYF
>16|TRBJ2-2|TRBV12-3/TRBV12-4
CASSFGRGRSTGELFF
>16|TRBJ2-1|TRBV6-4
CASSPFVGGVYNEQFF
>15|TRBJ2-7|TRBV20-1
CSAREGLAGVEEQYF
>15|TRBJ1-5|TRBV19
CASTAQTTTNQPQHF
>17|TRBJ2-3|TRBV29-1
CSVEAPDAGGHTDTQYF
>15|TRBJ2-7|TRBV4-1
CASSQTPGAGYEQYF
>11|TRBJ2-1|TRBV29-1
CSVQEQLEQFF
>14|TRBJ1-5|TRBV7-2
CASSLISGGQPQHF
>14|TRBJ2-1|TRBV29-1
CSVLPGTGGNEQFF
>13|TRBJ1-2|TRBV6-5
CASSKDRVYGYTF
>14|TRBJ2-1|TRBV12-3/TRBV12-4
CASAPAGPYNEQFF
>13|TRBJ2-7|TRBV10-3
CAISDRDEGEQYF
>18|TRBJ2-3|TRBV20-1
CSAPRPGLAGTSTDTQYF
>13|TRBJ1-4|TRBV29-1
CSVEGPMDEKLFF
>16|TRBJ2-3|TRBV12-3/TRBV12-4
CASTRGPGLQADTQYF
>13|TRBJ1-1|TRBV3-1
CASSQVGTTEAFF
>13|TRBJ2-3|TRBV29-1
CSFRTPSTDTQYF
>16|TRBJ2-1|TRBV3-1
CASSPAVGQGYNEQFF
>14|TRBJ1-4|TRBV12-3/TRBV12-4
CASRLDRVNEKLFF
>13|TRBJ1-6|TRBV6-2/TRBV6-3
CASNGLGRSPLHF
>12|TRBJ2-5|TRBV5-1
CASSLNSETQYF
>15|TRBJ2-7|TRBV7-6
CASSAPGTGHYEQYF
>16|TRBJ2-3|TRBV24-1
CATSDSGTTFTDTQYF
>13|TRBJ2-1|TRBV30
CAWSAELRGGQFF
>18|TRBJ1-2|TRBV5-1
CASRAIPSGGAINYGYTF
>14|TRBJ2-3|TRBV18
CASSGQSLADTQYF
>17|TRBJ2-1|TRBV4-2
CASSQGGPGSSYNEQFF